These 8 T cell receptor beta chains share one sample of origin, sequenced in a study of T cell changes during pregnancy in multiple sclerosis. Data came from immunoSEQ multiplex PCR; TCRdb stores just in-frame clones and leaves some out. The repertoire consists of tens of thousands of clones, with over 90% occurring once and the leading ten covering about 0.39%. Sample: CD4+ T cells from peripheral blood mononuclear cells, taken in the second trimester of pregnancy. The receptors stem from a female donor with multiple sclerosis, enrolled in a pregnancy study.

The V gene is TRBV19, the J gene TRBJ1-5, with D possibly TRBD1 on 5 matching bases. Trimming shortened V by 3 bases and J by 1 base, and 13 bases separated the two germline ends. CDR3 size: 16 residues. In germline, CDR1 is LNHDA, CDR2 SQIVND (reference sequence). CDR3 region: CASSMVGGVSNQPQHF. As DNA, the CDR3 is TGTGCCAGTAGTATGGTCGGGGGGGTAAGCAATCAGCCCCAGCATTTT.

CDR3 amino acids: CASSLQRAYGYTF. In nucleotides, the CDR3 is TGTGCCAGCAGCCTCCAGAGGGCCTATGGCTACACCTTC. This chain links TRBV7-2 with TRBJ1-2; D is unclear. Trimming stripped 5 bases from V and 4 bases from J, with 11 bases between. The germline V gene encodes CDR1 SGHTA and CDR2 FQGNSA. The CDR3 contains 13 residues.

CDR3 sequence reads: CASGKLVTHEQYF. For the CDR3, the DNA is TGTGCTAGTGGTAAACTAGTGACGCACGAGCAGTACTTC. The V call is TRBV12-5, the J call TRBJ2-7, with D tentatively TRBD2 (5 bases). Germline V lookup: CDR1 LGHNT, CDR2 FRNRAP. With 5 bases removed from V and 5 bases from J, the gap between germline ends came to 13 bases. The CDR3 covers 13 residues.

The chain is built from TRBV4-1 and TRBJ2-5; no clear D gene. V lost 1 base and J 4 bases, leaving 4 bases between the germline ends. In germline, CDR1 is MGHRA, CDR2 YSYEKL. This CDR3 contains 12 residues. CDR3 loop: CASSQAGETQYF. The CDR3 DNA follows: TGCGCCAGCAGCCAAGCAGGAGAGACCCAGTACTTC.

The J gene is TRBJ1-2, the V gene TRBV28; D not certain. This CDR3 contains 12 residues. The V gene's germline CDR1 is MDHEN and CDR2 SYDVKM. The V and J ends lost 5 bases and 6 bases respectively, with 10 bases between them. CDR3 DNA sequence: TGTGCCAGCAGTCTTACAACCCATGGCTACACCTTC. Protein product: CASSLTTHGYTF.

CDR3 in amino acids: CALLRQGSSYNEQFF. The CDR3 DNA reads as TGTGCCTTATTACGACAGGGGAGCTCCTACAATGAGCAGTTCTTC. The chain uses TRBV30 and TRBJ2-1; the match to TRBD1 covers 8 bases. CDR1 is GTSNPN and CDR2 is SVGIG in the germline V gene (reference sequence). The CDR3 spans 15 residues. Trimming at V came to 7 bases and at J to 0 bases, leaving 8 bases not matched to a gene.

V and J are TRBV7-6 and TRBJ2-7; 8 bases map to TRBD1. Germline V lookup: CDR1 SGHVS, CDR2 FNYEAQ. The CDR3 extends over 16 amino acids. Losses at the gene ends were 2 bases for V and 3 bases for J; bases not matched to a gene: 9. CDR3 bases: TGTGCCAGCAGCTTAATGGGGCAGGGGGCGGGCTACGAGCAGTACTTC. It codes for CASSLMGQGAGYEQYF.

This chain joins TRBV7-7 and TRBJ2-5; 11 nucleotides align to TRBD2. The V segment lost 5 bases and the J segment 7 bases; nucleotides outside the gene matches: 3. The CDR3 covers 13 residues. Germline values: CDR1 SSHAT, CDR2 FNYEAQ (reference sequence). The CDR3 bases are TGTGCCAGCAGCAATAGCGGGGGGGGGACCCAGTACTTC. Protein: CASSNSGGGTQYF.